This T cell receptor beta chain was sequenced in a study of blood T cell repertoires in COVID-19. Clones were read by immunoSEQ multiplex PCR, and TCRdb kept only the in-frame ones, dropping some. The sample carries about 150,000 clones, roughly nine tenths recorded once. V gave up 3 bases and J gave up 4 bases, with 10 bases separating them. This CDR3 region has 15 residues. In germline, CDR1 is MDHEN, CDR2 SYDVKM. The TCR comes from a man aged 45-65 years with acute or convalescent COVID-19. Sequencing was carried out using peripheral blood. The chain combines TRBV28 with TRBJ2-6; D may be TRBD1 (5 bases). CDR3 region: CASSLSRAGANVLTF. The DNA for the CDR3 is TGTGCCAGCAGTTTGAGCAGGGCCGGGGCCAACGTCCTGACTTTC. Based on the CDR3 plus reference TRBV28 and TRBJ2-6, the full variable domain is DVKVTQSSRYLVKRTGEKVFLECVQDMDHENMFWYRQDPGLGLRLIYFSYDVKMKEKGDIPEGYSVSREKKERFSLILESASTNQTSMYLCASSLSRAGANVLTFGAGSRLTVL.